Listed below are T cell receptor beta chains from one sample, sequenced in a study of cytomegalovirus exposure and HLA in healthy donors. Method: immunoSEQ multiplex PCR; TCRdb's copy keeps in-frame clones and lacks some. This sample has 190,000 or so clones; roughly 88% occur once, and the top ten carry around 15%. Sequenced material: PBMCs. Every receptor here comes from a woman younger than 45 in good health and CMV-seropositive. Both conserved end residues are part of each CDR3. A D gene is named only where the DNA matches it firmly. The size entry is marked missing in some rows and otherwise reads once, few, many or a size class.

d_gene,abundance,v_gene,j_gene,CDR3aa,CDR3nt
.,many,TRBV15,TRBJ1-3,CATGVGGNTIYF,TGTGCCACAGGGGTTGGTGGAAACACCATATATTTT
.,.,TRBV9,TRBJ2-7,CASSYLRPASHNEQYF,TGTGCCAGCAGCTACCTGAGGCCAGCGTCCCACAACGAGCAGTACTTC
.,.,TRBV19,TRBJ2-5,CASSASREETQYF,TGTGCCAGTAGTGCTAGTCGGGAGGAGACCCAGTACTTC
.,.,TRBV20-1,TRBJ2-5,CSAPLETQYF,TGCAGTGCCCCCCTGGAGACCCAGTACTTC
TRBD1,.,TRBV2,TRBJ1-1,CASSVQGAKMNTEAFF,TGTGCCAGCAGTGTGCAGGGGGCGAAAATGAACACTGAAGCTTTCTTT
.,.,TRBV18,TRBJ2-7,CASRDSNYEQYF,TGTGCCAGCCGGGACTCAAACTACGAGCAGTACTTC
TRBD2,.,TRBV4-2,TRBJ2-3,CASSQEASGSADTQYF,TGTGCCAGCAGCCAAGAAGCTAGCGGGAGTGCGGATACGCAGTATTTT
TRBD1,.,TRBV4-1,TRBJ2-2,CASSQGDRFTGELFF,TGCGCCAGCAGCCAGGGGGACAGATTTACCGGGGAGCTGTTTTTT
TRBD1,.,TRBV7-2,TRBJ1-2,CASSLRQGSNYGYTF,TGTGCCAGCAGCTTAAGACAGGGGAGCAACTATGGCTACACCTTC
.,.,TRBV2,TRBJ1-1,CASSESVDTEAFF,TGTGCCAGCAGTGAATCGGTAGACACTGAAGCTTTCTTT
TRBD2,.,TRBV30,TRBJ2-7,CAWNPLGSGSSYEQYF,TGTGCCTGGAATCCCCTGGGTAGCGGGAGCTCCTACGAGCAGTACTTC
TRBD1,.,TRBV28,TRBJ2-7,CASSAPGQVTYEQYF,TGTGCCAGCAGTGCGCCGGGACAGGTGACCTACGAGCAGTACTTC
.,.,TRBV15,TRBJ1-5,CATSRRRGSGQPQHF,TGTGCCACCAGCAGAAGGAGGGGCTCAGGGCAGCCCCAGCATTTT
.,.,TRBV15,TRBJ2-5,CATSRGLVGETQYF,TGTGCCACCAGCAGAGGACTAGTTGGGGAGACCCAGTACTTC
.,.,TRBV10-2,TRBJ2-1,CASGYTPYNEQFF,TGCGCCAGCGGTTACACACCCTACAATGAGCAGTTCTTC
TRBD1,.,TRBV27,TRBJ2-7,CASSSRGGSYEQYF,TGTGCCAGCAGTTCAAGAGGGGGCAGCTACGAGCAGTACTTC
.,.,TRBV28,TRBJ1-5,CASRKYSGGYSNQPQHF,TGTGCCAGCAGGAAGTATTCGGGGGGGTATAGCAATCAGCCCCAGCATTTT
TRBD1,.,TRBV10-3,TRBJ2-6,CAISEAGGSGANVLTF,TGTGCCATCAGTGAGGCAGGGGGCTCTGGGGCCAACGTCCTGACTTTC
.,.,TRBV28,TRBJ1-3,CASGSAASGNTIYF,TGTGCCAGCGGGAGTGCGGCCTCTGGAAACACCATATATTTT
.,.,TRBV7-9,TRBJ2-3,CASSLQVGADTQYF,TGTGCCAGCAGCTTACAGGTCGGGGCAGATACGCAGTATTTT
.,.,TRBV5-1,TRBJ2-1,CASSGGISYNEQFF,TGCGCCAGCAGCGGCGGTATCTCCTACAATGAGCAGTTCTTC
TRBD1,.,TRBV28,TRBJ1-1,CASRTGSGEAFF,TGTGCCAGCAGGACAGGGAGTGGGGAAGCTTTCTTT
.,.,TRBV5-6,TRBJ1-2,CASSLVQPYGYTF,TGTGCCAGCAGCTTGGTACAGCCCTATGGCTACACCTTC
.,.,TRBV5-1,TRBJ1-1,CASSSGQNTEAFF,TGCGCCAGCAGCTCGGGACAGAACACTGAAGCTTTCTTT
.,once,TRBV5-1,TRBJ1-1,CASSFGQMINTEAFF,TGCGCCAGCAGCTTTGGTCAGATGATTAACACTGAAGCTTTCTTT
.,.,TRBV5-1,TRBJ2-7,CASSFSGLEPYEQYF,TGCGCCAGCAGCTTTAGCGGCCTGGAGCCCTACGAGCAGTACTTC
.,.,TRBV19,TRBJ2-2,CASQARENTGELFF,TGTGCCAGTCAGGCGCGGGAGAACACCGGGGAGCTGTTTTTT
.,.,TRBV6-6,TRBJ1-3,CASSYRDTYSGNTIYF,TGTGCCAGCAGTTACCGGGACACTTACTCTGGAAACACCATATATTTT
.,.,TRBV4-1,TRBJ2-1,CASSHRGASNEQFF,TGCGCCAGCAGCCACCGGGGAGCCTCTAACGAGCAGTTCTTC
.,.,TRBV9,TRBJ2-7,CASSVGQVGYEQYF,TGTGCCAGCAGCGTAGGACAGGTCGGTTACGAGCAGTACTTC
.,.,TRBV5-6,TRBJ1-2,CASSAQQAYYGYTF,TGTGCCAGCAGTGCCCAACAGGCATACTATGGCTACACCTTC
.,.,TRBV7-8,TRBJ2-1,CASSSQPSHEQFF,TGTGCCAGCAGCTCTCAGCCTAGCCATGAGCAGTTCTTC
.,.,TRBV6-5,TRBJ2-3,CASRRRGSTDTQYF,TGTGCCAGCAGAAGGAGAGGTAGCACAGATACGCAGTATTTT
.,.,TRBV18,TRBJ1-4,CASSPQGGTQKLFF,TGTGCCAGCTCACCACAGGGGGGGACTCAAAAACTGTTTTTT
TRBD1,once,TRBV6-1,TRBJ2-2,CASSGTGLMPGELFF,TGTGCCAGCAGTGGGACAGGGTTGATGCCCGGGGAGCTGTTTTTT
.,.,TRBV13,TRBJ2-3,CASSFGDTQYF,TGTGCCAGCAGCTTCGGGGATACGCAGTATTTT
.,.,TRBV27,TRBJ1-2,CASSYRDPTEYGYTF,TGTGCCAGCAGTTACCGAGACCCGACGGAGTATGGCTACACCTTC
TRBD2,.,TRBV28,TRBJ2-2,CASSSPGTSGTGELFF,TGTGCCAGCAGTTCCCCCGGCACTAGCGGAACCGGGGAGCTGTTTTTT
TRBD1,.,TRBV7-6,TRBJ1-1,CASSSTGWTEAFF,TGTGCCAGCAGCTCGACAGGGTGGACTGAAGCTTTCTTT
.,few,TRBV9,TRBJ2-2,CASSPRGQSAGELFF,TGTGCCAGCAGCCCAAGGGGACAGAGTGCGGGAGAGCTGTTTTTT
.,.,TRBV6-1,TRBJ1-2,CASSPTGRDYGYTF,TGTGCCAGCAGTCCCACGGGCAGGGATTATGGCTACACCTTC
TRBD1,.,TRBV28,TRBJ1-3,CASRGTAYSGNTIYF,TGTGCCAGCAGGGGGACAGCTTACTCTGGAAACACCATATATTTT
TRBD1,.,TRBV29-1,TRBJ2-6,CSVVYKTGWHGANVLTF,TGCAGCGTTGTCTATAAGACAGGGTGGCACGGGGCCAACGTCCTGACTTTC
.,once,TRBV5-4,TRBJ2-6,CASSLEGAGANVLTF,TGTGCCAGCAGCTTGGAAGGGGCCGGGGCCAACGTCCTGACTTTC